The 15 T cell receptor beta chains below were found in one sample sequenced in a study of CD4 and CD8 cells across lung adenocarcinoma regions. TCRdb passed the PCR reads through MiXCR, listing each CDR3 protein once. The table has some 7,200 distinct CDR3 sequences, about three fifths seen once. The sample consisted of CD4+ T cells from the center of a lung tumor. These receptors all come from a female donor with lung adenocarcinoma. The CD4 and CD8 labels of this study may be unreliable.

The sample holds many counts of this clonotype. The rearrangement uses TRBV6-1 and TRBJ2-7, with 8 nucleotides matching TRBD1. V was clipped by 5 bases and J by 7 bases; unmatched bases: 22. Germline CDR1 is MNHNS and CDR2 is SASEGT. The CDR3 is made up of 18 amino acids. The CDR3 DNA reads TGTGCCAGCAGTACCCTCGGGACAGGTTATCGACCCCTACGGGAGCAGTACTTC. Protein sequence: CASSTLGTGYRPLREQYF.

This rearrangement joins TRBV9 to TRBJ2-3, with 7 bases that match TRBD2. The CDR3 spans 15 residues. With V trimmed by 0 bases and J by 4 bases, 5 bases remained unmatched. Per germline, CDR1 SGDLS and CDR2 YYNGEE. CDR3 DNA: TGTGCCAGCAGCGTAGATTGGCGGGAGTCAGATACGCAGTATTTT. Its protein product is CASSVDWRESDTQYF.

This clonotype was detected ten times or more. The chain carries TRBV7-2 and TRBJ1-1, with D possibly being TRBD1 (5 bases). CDR1 SGHTA and CDR2 FQGNSA come from the germline V gene. This CDR3 has 14 amino acids. The germline V and J ends were trimmed by 5 bases and 1 base, with 11 bases remaining between them. CDR3: CASSPGQKNTEAFF. The CDR3 DNA reads as TGTGCCAGCAGCCCTGGACAAAAGAACACTGAAGCTTTCTTT. Drawing the rest from reference TRBV7-2 and TRBJ1-1, the complete variable domain is GAGVSQSPSNKVTEKGKDVELRCDPISGHTALYWYRQSLGQGLEFLIYFQGNSAPDKSGLPSDRFSAERTGGSVSTLTIQRTQQEDSAVYLCASSPGQKNTEAFFGQGTRLTVV.

V usage is TRBV6-1 and J usage is TRBJ2-3, with D unresolved. The last part of the DNA fits TRBJ2-7 better; the J call may be wrong. This CDR3 has 14 amino acids. The germline CDR1 and CDR2 sequences are MNHNS and SASEGT. CDR3 protein: CASKWNDGTYEQYF. As DNA, the CDR3 is TGTGCCAGCAAGTGGAACGACGGTACCTACGAGCAGTACTTC.

The CDR3 bases are TGTGCCAGCATGCCTAGCGGGAGGAATGAGCAGTTCTTC. It translates to CASMPSGRNEQFF. The rearrangement joins TRBV2 to TRBJ2-1, with 11 positions matching TRBD2. The V and J ends lost 7 bases and 7 bases, in that order; junction bases with no gene match: 3. CDR1 is SNHLY, CDR2 FYNNEI, per germline. The length of the CDR3 is 13 residues.

This clonotype came up a few times. The V and J genes are TRBV27 and TRBJ2-1, with 11 bases identical to TRBD2. The CDR3 is 16 residues long. The V gene end was trimmed by 8 bases and the J gene end by 5 bases; junction bases not matched to a gene: 11. Germline assignment: CDR1 MNHEY and CDR2 SMNVEV (reference sequence). Written as DNA, the CDR3 is TGTGCCAGCGTGGGGCGACTAGCGGGGTCCCACAATGAGCAGTTCTTC. The encoded protein is CASVGRLAGSHNEQFF.

The V call is TRBV6-1, the J call TRBJ2-1; D ambiguous. With 7 bases removed from V and 10 bases from J, the gap between germline ends came to 20 bases. Per the germline V gene, CDR1 is MNHNS and CDR2 is SASEGT. The CDR3 is made up of 14 amino acids. The CDR3 sequence: CASKWNDGTYEQFF. Written as DNA, the CDR3 is TGTGCCAGCAAGTGGAACGACGGTACCTACGAGCAGTTCTTC.

By share, this clonotype counts as medium-sized. The chain employs TRBV10-2 and TRBJ2-1; D gene ambiguous. Trimming shortened V by 10 bases and J by 0 bases, and 13 bases separated the two germline ends. CDR3 length: 14 amino acids. Germline V lookup: CDR1 WSHSY, CDR2 SAAADI. The CDR3 bases are TGCGCCATAACGGACGTGAGCTCCTACAATGAGCAGTTCTTC. Protein: CAITDVSSYNEQFF.

The chain uses TRBV27 and TRBJ2-1; 10 nucleotides match TRBD2. The J call may be in error: the DNA end matches TRBJ2-3 better. CDR1 MNHEY and CDR2 SMNVEV come from the germline V gene (reference sequence). The CDR3 spans 17 residues. The CDR3 sequence is CASSTSWSSGSMYTQYF. DNA of the CDR3: TGTGCCAGCAGTACATCCTGGTCTAGCGGGAGTATGTATACGCAGTATTTT.

Concerning this clonotype: As the CDR3 is not closed by the conserved phenylalanine or tryptophan, this likely results from a read error. The chain recombines TRBV27 with TRBJ2-4, with D perhaps matching TRBD2 (6 bases). The DNA end is more similar to TRBJ2-1, so the J call may be wrong. Germline V gene data show CDR1 as MNHEY and CDR2 as SMNVEV (reference sequence). The CDR3 contains 15 residues. The CDR3 loop is CASTNLGGEGNIQFL. In nucleotides, the CDR3 is TGTGCCAGCACCAACCTCGGCGGGGAAGGAAACATCCAGTTCCTT.

The chain links TRBV6-1 to TRBJ2-1, with 10 bases fitting TRBD1. The CDR3 contains 16 residues. Trimming cost V 8 bases and J 0 bases; bases outside gene matches: 7. In germline, CDR1 is MNHNS, CDR2 SASEGT. The CDR3 coding sequence is TGTGCCAGCGGCGCGACAGGGGGCGGCTCCTACAATGAGCAGTTCTTC. Translation gives CASGATGGGSYNEQFF.

V usage is TRBV10-3 and J usage is TRBJ2-1, with TRBD1 matching 9 bases. CDR3 length: 16 residues. The V gene's germline CDR1 is ENHRY and CDR2 SYGVKD. V gave up 7 bases and J gave up 8 bases; unmatched junction bases: 15. The CDR3 nucleotides read TGTGCCATCAACACCTTCACAGGGGGCGCATTCCATGAGCAGTTCTTC. It encodes CAINTFTGGAFHEQFF.

Here the CDR3 reads CAASGGREPKTQYF. CDR3 coding DNA: TGTGCCGCGTCTGGGGGCCGTGAGCCAAAAACCCAGTACTTC. J is TRBJ2-5 and V is TRBV18; D is perhaps TRBD1 (6 bases). The CDR3 length is 14 residues. The germline V and J ends were trimmed by 11 bases and 8 bases, with 24 bases remaining between them. Germline V gene data show CDR1 as KGHSH and CDR2 as LQKENI.

The rearrangement uses TRBV7-6 and TRBJ2-2; D possibly uses TRBD1 or TRBD2 (5 bases each). Between the trimmed V and J ends, which lost 4 bases and 6 bases, there was a span of 15 bases. Germline CDR1 and CDR2: SGHVS and FNYEAQ. This CDR3 comprises 15 residues. The CDR3 nucleotides are TGTGCCAGCAGCTCCCTTCCCTCGGGGCCCGGGGAGCTGTTTTTT. It is translated as CASSSLPSGPGELFF.

This chain connects TRBV6-1 to TRBJ2-1; a weak D match, TRBD2 (5 bases). Germline-derived CDR1 and CDR2 are MNHNS and SASEGT. This CDR3 spans 13 amino acids. Trimming shortened V by 6 bases and J by 5 bases, and 11 bases separated the two germline ends. The DNA of the CDR3 is TGTGCCAGCAGGAAATCGGGGAACAATGAGCAGTTCTTC. This codes for CASRKSGNNEQFF.